A single sample is the source of the 27 T cell receptor beta chains below, sequenced in a study of blood T cell repertoires in COVID-19. TCRdb's copy holds only in-frame clones and misses some; the assay was immunoSEQ multiplex PCR. The repertoire includes 150,000 to 200,000 clones, roughly 88% of them detected once, and approximately 4% sits in the top ten. Sequenced sample: peripheral blood. Receptor source: a woman aged 25-40 years with acute or convalescent COVID-19.

The V and J genes are TRBV5-4 and TRBJ2-3; 8 bases are shared with TRBD2. In germline, CDR1 is SGHNT, CDR2 YYREEE (reference sequence). The J segment lost 4 bases and the V segment lost 6 bases, leaving 13 bases of the junction unmatched. The CDR3 consists of 16 residues. Here the CDR3 DNA reads TGTGCCAGCAACCCCGGGGGGGGGAGTGCGCCAGATACGCAGTATTTT. Its protein is CASNPGGGSAPDTQYF.

The chain links TRBV19 to TRBJ2-3; a possible D gene is TRBD2 (5 bases). The CDR3 loop spans 13 amino acids. Germline CDR1 reads LNHDA; CDR2 reads SQIVND (reference sequence). V was shortened by 7 bases and J by 2 bases, with 10 bases between the two germline ends. Here the CDR3 reads CASTAGITDTQYF. In DNA form, the CDR3 reads TGTGCCAGTACCGCGGGTATCACAGATACGCAGTATTTT.

On this clone: The sample carries other DNA sequences with the same CDR3. The chain combines TRBV12-3 or TRBV12-4 with TRBJ1-5; weak D call: TRBD1 (6 bases). The CDR3 sequence is 12 residues long. V was clipped by 6 bases and J by 6 bases, with 9 bases between them. The CDR3 sequence: CASSTGSQPQHF. DNA of the CDR3: TGTGCCAGCAGCACAGGGTCTCAGCCCCAGCATTTT.

This chain joins TRBV6-5 and TRBJ2-1; D not certain. Germline lookup yields CDR1 MNHEY and CDR2 SVGAGI. The CDR3 runs 13 residues. V shed 6 bases and J shed 0 bases, with 6 bases lying between them. The CDR3 sequence is CASRRSSYNEQFF. The CDR3 nucleotides are TGTGCCAGCAGGCGGAGCTCCTACAATGAGCAGTTCTTC.

The rearrangement joins TRBV2 to TRBJ2-1, with TRBD1 as a possible D gene (5 bases). The V end was cut by 1 base, the J end by 0 bases, with 10 bases between. There are 16 residues in the CDR3. The germline gives CDR1 SNHLY, CDR2 FYNNEI. CDR3 in DNA: TGTGCCAGCAGTGAAGGGGGCTCGAGCTCCTACAATGAGCAGTTCTTC. Protein: CASSEGGSSSYNEQFF.

This chain links TRBV27 with TRBJ2-4; a weak D match, TRBD1 (6 bases). With 10 bases removed from V and 6 bases from J, the gap between germline ends came to 13 bases. The CDR3 totals 12 residues. Germline CDR1 is MNHEY and CDR2 is SMNVEV (reference sequence). CDR3 DNA: TGTGCCACGAAACAGGGTACAAACATTCAGTACTTC. Encoded protein: CATKQGTNIQYF.

This chain connects TRBV7-9 to TRBJ1-1; D is unresolved. The CDR3 covers 14 residues. In germline, CDR1 is SEHNR, CDR2 FQNEAQ (reference sequence). With 3 bases removed from V and 1 base from J, the gap between germline ends came to 9 bases. CDR3 sequence: CASSFPNRNTEAFF. The CDR3 bases are TGTGCCAGCAGCTTCCCTAACAGGAACACTGAAGCTTTCTTT.

This clone was observed a single time. V and J are TRBV2 and TRBJ1-2; no firm D call. Germline CDR1 SNHLY, CDR2 FYNNEI. The V and J ends lost 8 bases and 4 bases respectively, with 11 bases between them. This CDR3 has 12 amino acids. The CDR3, as DNA: TGTGCCAGCTCGGAGGGCTTCTATGGCTACACCTTC. Protein product: CASSEGFYGYTF.

The gene calls are TRBV5-1 and TRBJ2-2, with TRBD1 identical over 7 bases. The CDR3 has 13 amino acids. With 10 bases clipped from V and 4 bases from J, the junction kept 7 bases outside the gene matches. CDR1 is SGHRS, CDR2 YFSETQ, per germline. CDR3 bases: TGCGCCGGAAGACAGGGATCCACCGGGGAGCTGTTTTTT. Its protein product is CAGRQGSTGELFF.

In this sample, this clone turned up a few times. This rearrangement joins TRBV6-6 to TRBJ2-7; 9 bases fit TRBD1. J was trimmed by 5 bases and V by 8 bases; bases with no gene match: 10. This CDR3 spans 14 amino acids. Germline V lookup: CDR1 MNHNY, CDR2 SVGAGI (reference sequence). The CDR3 DNA reads as TGTGCCAGCGGGGGGGACAGGGTGTCGAACGAGCAGTACTTC. It codes for CASGGDRVSNEQYF.

The chain carries TRBV2 and TRBJ2-1; D possibly corresponds to TRBD2 (5 bases). Looked up from germline, CDR1 is SNHLY and CDR2 is FYNNEI. This CDR3 is 14 amino acids long. The V and J ends lost 7 bases and 2 bases respectively, with 12 bases between them. CDR3 sequence reads: CASTGGRTYNEQFF. In nucleotides, the CDR3 is TGTGCCAGCACTGGAGGCAGGACCTACAATGAGCAGTTCTTC.

This clone was observed a single time. The chain is built from TRBV28 and TRBJ1-1; D remains ambiguous. Germline V gives CDR1 MDHEN, CDR2 SYDVKM. The CDR3 is made up of 13 amino acids. V lost 2 bases and J 11 bases, leaving 15 bases between the germline ends. The CDR3 region is CASSLGPQRLAFF. The CDR3 region has the DNA TGTGCCAGCAGTTTAGGGCCCCAAAGGCTGGCTTTCTTT.

The chain uses TRBV11-3 and TRBJ2-5, with D tentatively TRBD1 (6 bases). The CDR3 extends over 16 amino acids. With 5 bases removed from V and 5 bases from J, the gap between germline ends came to 21 bases. Germline V gene sequence: CDR1 SGHNT, CDR2 YENEEA. The CDR3 spells CASSLRDGTKRETQYF. DNA of the CDR3: TGTGCCAGCAGCCTGAGAGACGGGACAAAACGGGAGACCCAGTACTTC.

This clone was seen just once. The chain carries TRBV28 and TRBJ1-2; weak D call: TRBD1 (5 bases). Germline loops: CDR1 MDHEN, CDR2 SYDVKM. V was cut by 6 bases and J by 1 base, with 12 bases left in between. This CDR3 has 14 amino acids. The CDR3 sequence is CASRPQGYNYGYTF. The CDR3, as DNA: TGTGCCAGCAGGCCCCAGGGTTATAACTATGGCTACACCTTC.

The rearrangement joins TRBV2 to TRBJ2-7, with 7 bases that match TRBD1. In germline, CDR1 is SNHLY, CDR2 FYNNEI. With V trimmed by 8 bases and J by 6 bases, 7 bases remained unmatched. The CDR3 has 12 residues. The CDR3 sequence: CASHGDSREQYF. In DNA, the CDR3 is TGTGCCAGCCATGGGGACAGCCGCGAGCAGTACTTC.

V is TRBV19 and J is TRBJ2-2; no clear D. This CDR3 comprises 12 residues. Germline CDR1 reads LNHDA; CDR2 reads SQIVND (reference sequence). The V end was cut by 10 bases, the J end by 7 bases, with 13 bases between. CDR3 coding DNA: TGTGCCATTTCCACCGGAGACGGGGAGCTGTTTTTT. Protein: CAISTGDGELFF.

The rearrangement uses TRBV24-1 and TRBJ2-3, with D possibly being TRBD2 (5 bases). There are 13 residues in the CDR3. Trimming removed 5 bases at V and 2 bases at J, with 7 bases between. Per the germline V gene, CDR1 is KGHDR and CDR2 is SFDVKD. The CDR3, as DNA: TGTGCCACCAGTGCGGGAAACACAGATACGCAGTATTTT. Amino acids: CATSAGNTDTQYF.

This chain joins TRBV28 and TRBJ2-1, with a possible D match to TRBD2 (5 bases). The CDR3 covers 16 residues. The germline V gene encodes CDR1 MDHEN and CDR2 SYDVKM. Trimming pared 5 bases from V and 2 bases from J, leaving 16 bases between. Here the CDR3 DNA reads TGTGCCAGCAGTGCCCCCGGCGGACTTACCTACAATGAGCAGTTCTTC. This codes for CASSAPGGLTYNEQFF.

The gene calls are TRBV4-2 and TRBJ2-3; TRBD2 aligns across 7 bases. The V gene end was trimmed by 3 bases and the J gene end by 1 base; junction bases not matched to a gene: 13. This CDR3 has 18 amino acids. Germline CDR1 is LGHNA and CDR2 is YNFKEQ. In DNA form, the CDR3 reads TGTGCCAGCAGCCAGATCGGGTTGCGGGAGTGGGGCACAGATACGCAGTATTTT. It specifies CASSQIGLREWGTDTQYF.

The V gene is TRBV24-1, the J gene TRBJ2-1, with a weak D call TRBD2 (7 bases). The V and J ends lost 8 bases and 7 bases respectively, with 20 bases between them. Germline CDR1 KGHDR, CDR2 SFDVKD. This CDR3 comprises 15 residues. The CDR3 sequence is CATMSGRGERNEQFF. The CDR3 nucleotides are TGTGCCACCATGTCAGGGAGGGGGGAGCGAAATGAGCAGTTCTTC.

J is TRBJ2-3 and V is TRBV5-1; D is undetermined. The length of the CDR3 is 14 residues. Germline V gene sequence: CDR1 SGHRS, CDR2 YFSETQ. V shed 5 bases and J shed 0 bases, with 10 bases lying between them. The chain's CDR3 is CASSNLTSTDTQYF. In nucleotides, the CDR3 is TGCGCCAGCAGTAACTTGACTAGCACAGATACGCAGTATTTT.

J is TRBJ1-2 and V is TRBV5-1; unclear D gene. In germline, CDR1 is SGHRS, CDR2 YFSETQ. Trimming removed 8 bases from V and 1 base from J, with 15 bases in between. The length of the CDR3 is 14 residues. The CDR3 here is CASATDGNNYGYTF. For the CDR3, the DNA is TGCGCCAGTGCGACGGACGGGAATAACTATGGCTACACCTTC.

V is TRBV28 and J is TRBJ1-5, with D unclear. Germline-derived CDR1 and CDR2 are MDHEN and SYDVKM. The CDR3 has 15 amino acids. V lost 1 base to trimming and J lost 3 bases, with 10 bases between them. The DNA for the CDR3 is TGTGCCAGCAGTTTATCGACTGCCAACAATCAGCCCCAGCATTTT. It specifies CASSLSTANNQPQHF.

The chain links TRBV7-9 to TRBJ2-3, with D perhaps matching TRBD2 (5 bases). Germline V gene sequence: CDR1 SEHNR, CDR2 FQNEAQ (reference sequence). Trimming shortened V by 3 bases and J by 1 base, and 8 bases separated the two germline ends. The CDR3 is made up of 14 amino acids. The CDR3 region is CASSFSVGTDTQYF. The CDR3 DNA is TGTGCCAGCAGCTTTAGCGTCGGCACAGATACGCAGTATTTT.

The chain couples TRBV24-1 to TRBJ1-5; no reliable D call. CDR1 KGHDR and CDR2 SFDVKD come from the germline V gene. Deletions cut 9 bases from V and 2 bases from J, with 13 bases between. The CDR3 has 14 amino acids. CDR3 bases: TGTGCCACCGGAGACTCACCCGGCAATCAGCCCCAGCATTTT. Its translation: CATGDSPGNQPQHF.

This chain connects TRBV7-9 to TRBJ2-7; D might be TRBD1 (6 bases). Trimming cost V 1 base and J 3 bases, with 22 bases left between them. The CDR3 length is 18 residues. The germline gives CDR1 SEHNR, CDR2 FQNEAQ (reference sequence). This CDR3 reads CASSLVRVRGRGDYEQYF. DNA of the CDR3: TGTGCCAGCAGCTTAGTAAGGGTTAGGGGGAGAGGAGACTACGAGCAGTACTTC.

The J gene is TRBJ2-1, the V gene TRBV4-1; 10 bases line up with TRBD2. The CDR3 runs to 16 residues. V lost 1 base and J lost 3; bases outside the gene matches: 3. From germline, CDR1 is MGHRA and CDR2 YSYEKL. As DNA, the CDR3 is TGCGCCAGCAGCCAAGGGGTAGCGGGAGGCTACAATGAGCAGTTCTTC. Amino acids: CASSQGVAGGYNEQFF.